This TCR beta chain is drawn from a study of T cells in Graves' hyperthyroidism and ophthalmopathy. With 7 bases removed from V and 2 bases from J, the gap between germline ends came to 13 bases. This CDR3 is built from 14 residues. Germline lookup yields CDR1 KGHDR and CDR2 SFDVKD. From RNA transcripts, TCR beta CDR3 regions were amplified. The study used the HTBI primer set for a first-round RT-PCR of the TCR CDR3. TCRdb passed the multiplex PCR reads through MiXCR, listing each CDR3 protein once. The sample consists of over 650,000 distinct CDR3 sequences, less than 45% of them appearing once. The TCR comes from an adult man with Graves' disease, either hyperthyroidism or ophthalmopathy (not recorded which). The sequenced material came from peripheral blood or thyroid tissue (not recorded which). The rearrangement uses TRBV24-1 and TRBJ1-2; no firm D call. This CDR3 is CATSRKGPNYGYTF. The CDR3 DNA follows: TGTGCCACCAGCAGAAAAGGACCGAACTATGGCTACACCTTC.